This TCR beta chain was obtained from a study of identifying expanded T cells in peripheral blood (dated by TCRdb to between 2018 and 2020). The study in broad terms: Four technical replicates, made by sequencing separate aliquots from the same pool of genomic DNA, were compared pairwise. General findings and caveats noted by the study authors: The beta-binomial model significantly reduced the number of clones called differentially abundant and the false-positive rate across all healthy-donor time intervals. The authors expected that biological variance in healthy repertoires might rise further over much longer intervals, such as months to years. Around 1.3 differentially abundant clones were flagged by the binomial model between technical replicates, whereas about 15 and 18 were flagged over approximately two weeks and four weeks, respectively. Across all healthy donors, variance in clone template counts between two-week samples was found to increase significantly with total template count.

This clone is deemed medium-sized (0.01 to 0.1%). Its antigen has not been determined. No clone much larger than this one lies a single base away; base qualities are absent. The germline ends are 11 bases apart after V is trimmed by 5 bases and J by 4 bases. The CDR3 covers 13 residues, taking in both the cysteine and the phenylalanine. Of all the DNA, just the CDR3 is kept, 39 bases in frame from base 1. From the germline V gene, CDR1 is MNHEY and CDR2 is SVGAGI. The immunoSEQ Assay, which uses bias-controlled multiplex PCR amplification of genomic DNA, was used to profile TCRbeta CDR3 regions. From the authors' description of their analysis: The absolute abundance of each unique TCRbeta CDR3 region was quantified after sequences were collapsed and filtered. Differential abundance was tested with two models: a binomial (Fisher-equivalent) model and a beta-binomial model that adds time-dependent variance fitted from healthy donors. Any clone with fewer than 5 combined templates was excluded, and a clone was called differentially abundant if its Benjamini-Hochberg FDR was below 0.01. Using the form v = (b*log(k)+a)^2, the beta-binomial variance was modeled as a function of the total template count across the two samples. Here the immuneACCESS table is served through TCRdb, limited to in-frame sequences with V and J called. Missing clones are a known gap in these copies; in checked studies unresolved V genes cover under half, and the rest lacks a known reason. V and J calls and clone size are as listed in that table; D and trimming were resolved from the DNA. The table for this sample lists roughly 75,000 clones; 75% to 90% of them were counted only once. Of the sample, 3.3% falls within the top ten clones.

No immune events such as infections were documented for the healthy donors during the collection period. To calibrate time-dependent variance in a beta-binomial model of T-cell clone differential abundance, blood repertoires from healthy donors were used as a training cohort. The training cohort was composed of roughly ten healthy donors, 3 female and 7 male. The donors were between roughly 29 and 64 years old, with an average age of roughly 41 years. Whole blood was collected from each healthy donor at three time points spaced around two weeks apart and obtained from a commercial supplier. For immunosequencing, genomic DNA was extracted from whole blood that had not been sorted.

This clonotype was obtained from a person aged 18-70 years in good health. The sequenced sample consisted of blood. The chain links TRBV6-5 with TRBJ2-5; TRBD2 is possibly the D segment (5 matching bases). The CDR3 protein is CASSLSEGETQYF. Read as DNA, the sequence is TGTGCCAGCAGTCTTAGCGAGGGAGAGACCCAGTACTTC.